The 15 T cell receptor beta chains given below trace back to one sample, sequenced in a study of cytomegalovirus exposure and HLA in healthy donors. The PCR used 60 Vbeta and 13 Jbeta primers. Libraries were prepared by immunoSEQ multiplex PCR; TCRdb keeps only in-frame clonotypes and omits some of them. Among roughly 68,000 clones listed, roughly four fifths were seen once. The specimen sequenced was PBMCs. All receptors derive from a woman aged 25 to 45 in good health and CMV-seropositive.

The chain joins TRBV6-6 to TRBJ2-7, with 7 bases identical to TRBD1. Trimming removed 6 bases from V and 5 bases from J; junction bases left unmatched: 7. This CDR3 has 13 residues. Germline CDR1 MNHNY, CDR2 SVGAGI (reference sequence). In DNA form, the CDR3 reads TGTGCCAGCAGCCACCAGACAGGGAACGAGCAGTACTTC. It codes for CASSHQTGNEQYF.

The rearrangement joins TRBV2 to TRBJ2-1, with 9 bases that match TRBD2. Trimming removed 4 bases from V and 1 base from J; junction bases left unmatched: 14. This CDR3 is built from 19 residues. The germline gives CDR1 SNHLY, CDR2 FYNNEI. CDR3 residues: CASSVERLAEGGSYNEQFF. In DNA form, the CDR3 reads TGTGCCAGCAGTGTGGAAAGACTAGCGGAGGGCGGGTCCTACAATGAGCAGTTCTTC.

This rearrangement joins TRBV5-1 to TRBJ1-6, with TRBD1 matching over 7 bases. The CDR3 has 14 residues. CDR1 and CDR2 (germline): SGHRS, YFSETQ. Unmatched junction bases numbered 5, after V lost 4 bases and J lost 7 bases. The CDR3 region is CASSLGQENSPLHF. CDR3 DNA sequence: TGCGCCAGCAGCCTCGGACAGGAGAATTCACCCCTCCACTTT.

This chain joins TRBV30 and TRBJ2-5; the D is unclear. Germline V gene sequence: CDR1 GTSNPN, CDR2 SVGIG (reference sequence). CDR3 size: 15 residues. Trimming removed 0 bases at V and 5 bases at J, with 16 bases between. The CDR3 reads CAWSVPPGRRETQYF. The DNA for the CDR3 is TGTGCCTGGAGTGTACCCCCCGGTCGCCGGGAGACCCAGTACTTC.

The chain links TRBV27 to TRBJ2-7; 9 bases are a match to TRBD2. Germline loops: CDR1 MNHEY, CDR2 SMNVEV (reference sequence). V shed 2 bases and J 7 bases; nucleotides not matched to a gene: 12. The CDR3 has 16 residues. In DNA, the CDR3 is TGTGCCAGCAGTTTAGCTTTACCGCGGGAGGGGAATGAGCAGTACTTC. The encoded protein is CASSLALPREGNEQYF.

This chain joins TRBV6-1 and TRBJ2-3; D might be TRBD2 (6 bases). The CDR3 sequence is 11 residues long. Trimming pared 0 bases from V and 11 bases from J, leaving 6 bases between. Germline V gene data show CDR1 as MNHNS and CDR2 as SASEGT. Here the CDR3 reads CASSEARGQYF. The CDR3 bases are TGTGCCAGCAGTGAAGCGCGGGGGCAGTATTTT.

The rearrangement uses TRBV28 and TRBJ2-3; the D gene is possibly TRBD2 (6 bases). Trimming cost V 6 bases and J 4 bases, with 20 bases left between them. Germline CDR1 MDHEN, CDR2 SYDVKM. CDR3 length: 16 residues. The DNA for the CDR3 is TGTGCCAGCAGAGGCCCCAGGAGGGCCGACTCAGATACGCAGTATTTT. This encodes CASRGPRRADSDTQYF.

This chain uses TRBV15 with TRBJ1-1; D may be TRBD1 (6 bases). The CDR3 is made up of 14 amino acids. The V end lost 0 bases, the J end lost 2 bases, and 7 bases lay between the germline ends. Germline V gene lookup returns CDR1 LNHNV and CDR2 YYDKDF (reference sequence). The CDR3 sequence: CATSRDRGNTEAFF. The CDR3, as DNA: TGTGCCACCAGCAGAGACAGGGGAAACACTGAAGCTTTCTTT.

This chain uses TRBV6-6 with TRBJ1-5, with TRBD1 identical over 7 bases. The CDR3 contains 15 residues. Looked up from germline, CDR1 is MNHNY and CDR2 is SVGAGI (reference sequence). V lost 6 bases to trimming and J lost 1 base; unmatched junction nucleotides: 6. CDR3 DNA sequence: TGTGCCAGCAGGCGGGACAGCGGAAGCAATCAGCCCCAGCATTTT. Its translation: CASRRDSGSNQPQHF.

This chain connects TRBV11-2 to TRBJ2-6; TRBD1 might be the D (6 bases). The CDR3 sequence is 16 residues long. Germline V gene data show CDR1 as SGHAT and CDR2 as FQNNGV. V lost 5 bases and J 0 bases, leaving 11 bases between the germline ends. DNA for the CDR3: TGTGCCAGCAGCCGCGGACAGTTCTCTGGGGCCAACGTCCTGACTTTC. This codes for CASSRGQFSGANVLTF.

This clone showed up just a few times. The junction departs from germline at one end; a sequencing error may be responsible. The chain uses TRBV7-7 and TRBJ2-1; 10 bases agree with TRBD2. The length of the CDR3 is 15 residues. From germline, CDR1 is SSHAT and CDR2 FNYEAQ (reference sequence). The CDR3 region is CASSPVAGGRNEQFF. The CDR3 DNA reads as TGTGCTAGCAGCCCCGTAGCGGGAGGAAGGAATGAGCAGTTCTTC.

This chain uses TRBV6-6 with TRBJ2-7, with 7 bases matching TRBD1. Unmatched junction bases numbered 12, after V lost 6 bases and J lost 1 base. The length of the CDR3 is 16 residues. CDR1 and CDR2 from the germline V gene are MNHNY and SVGAGI (reference sequence). The CDR3 DNA reads TGTGCCAGCAGCCAGACGTTCAGGGGGTTATCCTACGAGCAGTACTTC. This gives the protein CASSQTFRGLSYEQYF.

This clone was observed a handful of times. The germline gene is not matched at one end of the junction; a read error may be the cause. The rearrangement links TRBV6-4 to TRBJ1-1; D uncertain. CDR1 is MRHNA and CDR2 is SNTAGT in the germline V gene. This CDR3 is 12 amino acids long. The CDR3 region is CASSYSSAEAFF. In nucleotides, the CDR3 is TGTGCCAGCAGTTACTCGAGCGCTGAAGCTTTCTTT.

The table lists this clone with a few counts. The germline gene is not matched at one end of the junction; a read error may be the cause. J is TRBJ2-7 and V is TRBV19; tentative D call: TRBD2 (6 bases). The CDR3 covers 15 residues. Germline V CDR1 and CDR2: LNHDA, SQIVND (reference sequence). CDR3 coding DNA: TGTGCCAGTAGTATCGGTGGAGGGAACTCCTACGAGCGGTACTTC. Protein: CASSIGGGNSYERYF.

This chain joins TRBV6-5 and TRBJ1-2, with TRBD1 identical over 11 bases. Trimming cost V 4 bases and J 8 bases; bases outside gene matches: 3. The CDR3 is 13 residues long. Germline CDR1 reads MNHEY; CDR2 reads SVGAGI. CDR3 in DNA: TGTGCCAGCAGTTCGGGACAGGGGGGAGGCTACACCTTC. Amino acids: CASSSGQGGGYTF.